This record concerns one TCR beta chain sequence. Its antigen remains unknown. Per the germline V gene, CDR1 is SEHNR and CDR2 is FQNEAQ (reference sequence). The CDR3 contains 16 residues. The ends were cut back, 5 bases at V and 0 bases at J, with 11 bases in the middle. TCRdb's copy holds only in-frame clones and misses some; the assay was immunoSEQ multiplex PCR. This sample has roughly 38,000 clones; approximately 90% occur once, and the top ten carry roughly 7.1%. This entry belongs to a study of T cells in localized non-small cell lung cancer. General study points: Of the top 100 tumor clones, median around 62 were in adjacent lung, approximately 28 among its top 100.

This material consisted of peripheral blood, taken before any cancer treatment. The TCR sequence derives from a woman aged 18-55 years with stage III lung adenocarcinoma. The rearrangement links TRBV7-9 to TRBJ2-6; D remains ambiguous. The CDR3 DNA reads as TGTGCCAGCAGCCGTCGTACAGTCTCTGGGGCCAACGTCCTGACTTTC. Protein: CASSRRTVSGANVLTF.